Listed below are T cell receptor beta chains from one sample, sequenced in a study of CD8 T cells in Susac syndrome. TCRdb ran MiXCR on the immunoSEQ multiplex PCR reads and lists one entry per CDR3 protein. This sample yields fewer than 350,000 distinct CDR3 sequences, of which roughly 85% are seen a single time; around 0.22% belongs to the top ten. The material sequenced was CD8+ T cells from PBMCs. These receptors originate from a human donor with multiple sclerosis. The CDR3 runs from the conserved cysteine through the conserved F or W. Each record gives: V gene, D gene, clone size, J gene, CDR3 DNA, CDR3 protein. The D gene is left open where the match is weak. Clone sizes are given selectively: once, few, many, or a class where the clone is expanded.

V gene: TRBV19
D gene: TRBD2
clone size: -
J gene: TRBJ2-7
CDR3 DNA: TGTGCCAGTAGCGCTTCTAGCGGGAGTGGATACGAGCAGTACTTC
CDR3 protein: CASSASSGSGYEQYF

V gene: TRBV28
D gene: -
clone size: -
J gene: TRBJ2-1
CDR3 DNA: TGTGCCAGCAGTCTGTCTAGATTCGATGAGCAGTTCTTC
CDR3 protein: CASSLSRFDEQFF

V gene: TRBV20-1
D gene: -
clone size: -
J gene: TRBJ2-7
CDR3 DNA: TGCAGTGCCAAGATGCAGGGGTCAACCTACGAGCAGTACTTC
CDR3 protein: CSAKMQGSTYEQYF

V gene: TRBV13
D gene: TRBD2
clone size: -
J gene: TRBJ2-2
CDR3 DNA: TGTGCCAGCAGCCCGGGACTAGCGGGAGTGGCTGGGGAGCTGTTTTTT
CDR3 protein: CASSPGLAGVAGELFF

V gene: TRBV15
D gene: -
clone size: -
J gene: TRBJ2-5
CDR3 DNA: TGTGCCACCAGCCCCCAAAGTAACCTAAACGGAGAGACCCAGTACTTC
CDR3 protein: CATSPQSNLNGETQYF

V gene: TRBV3-1
D gene: -
clone size: -
J gene: TRBJ1-5
CDR3 DNA: TGTGCCAGCAGCCGACCAGGGAGACATCAGCCCCAGCATTTT
CDR3 protein: CASSRPGRHQPQHF

V gene: TRBV6-2/TRBV6-3
D gene: -
clone size: few
J gene: TRBJ2-7
CDR3 DNA: TGTGCCAGCAGTTATCCTTCCGAGCAGTACTTC
CDR3 protein: CASSYPSEQYF

V gene: TRBV6-2/TRBV6-3
D gene: -
clone size: once
J gene: TRBJ2-7
CDR3 DNA: TGTGCCAGCAGTTACTTCCCTCACGAGCAGTACTTC
CDR3 protein: CASSYFPHEQYF

V gene: TRBV15
D gene: -
clone size: once
J gene: TRBJ2-5
CDR3 DNA: TGTGCCACCAGCAGTACACCCAATAGCGGCCGCGGCCAGGAGTACTTC
CDR3 protein: CATSSTPNSGRGQEYF

V gene: TRBV24-1
D gene: TRBD1
clone size: -
J gene: TRBJ1-1
CDR3 DNA: TGTGCCACCAGTGACGCGGGACAGGTCGACACTGAAGCTTTCTTT
CDR3 protein: CATSDAGQVDTEAFF

V gene: TRBV12-3/TRBV12-4
D gene: -
clone size: -
J gene: TRBJ1-4
CDR3 DNA: TGTGCCAGCAGGGCAGGGTCGACTAATGAAAAACTGTTTTTT
CDR3 protein: CASRAGSTNEKLFF

V gene: TRBV7-9
D gene: -
clone size: -
J gene: TRBJ2-1
CDR3 DNA: TGTGCCAGCAGCTTAGCGGGGGCGGATGAGCAGTTCTTC
CDR3 protein: CASSLAGADEQFF

V gene: TRBV6-2/TRBV6-3
D gene: TRBD2
clone size: -
J gene: TRBJ2-5
CDR3 DNA: TGTGCCAGCAGTTATCTCTTAGCGGGAGTTCCATCGGAGACCCAGTACTTC
CDR3 protein: CASSYLLAGVPSETQYF

V gene: TRBV30
D gene: -
clone size: -
J gene: TRBJ1-1
CDR3 DNA: TGTGCCTGGAGTGTACATACTGAAGCTTTCTTT
CDR3 protein: CAWSVHTEAFF

V gene: TRBV30
D gene: -
clone size: -
J gene: TRBJ1-6
CDR3 DNA: TGTGCCAGGAGAGGGAAGGTCCTCCACTTT
CDR3 protein: CARRGKVLHF

V gene: TRBV5-6
D gene: -
clone size: -
J gene: TRBJ2-1
CDR3 DNA: TGTGCCAGCAGCTTGGCGACTAGGAATAGCAATGAGCAGTTCTTC
CDR3 protein: CASSLATRNSNEQFF

V gene: TRBV24-1
D gene: -
clone size: -
J gene: TRBJ1-2
CDR3 DNA: TGTGCCACCAGTGATCCGTCTAACTATGGCTACACCTTC
CDR3 protein: CATSDPSNYGYTF

V gene: TRBV5-6
D gene: -
clone size: -
J gene: TRBJ2-2
CDR3 DNA: TGTGCCAGCAGCTTGATTATGTACGGGGAGCTGTTTTTT
CDR3 protein: CASSLIMYGELFF

V gene: TRBV7-9
D gene: TRBD2
clone size: -
J gene: TRBJ2-1
CDR3 DNA: TGTGCCAGCAGCTCCTCCGAGACTAGCGGGGGCTCCTACAATGAGCAGTTCTTC
CDR3 protein: CASSSSETSGGSYNEQFF

V gene: TRBV20-1
D gene: -
clone size: -
J gene: TRBJ2-1
CDR3 DNA: TGCAGTGCTAGAGTGGGTGTTAGCTCCTACAATGAGCAGTTCTTC
CDR3 protein: CSARVGVSSYNEQFF

V gene: TRBV6-5
D gene: -
clone size: -
J gene: TRBJ1-2
CDR3 DNA: TGTGCCAGCAGTTACTATAAAAACTATGGCTACACCTTC
CDR3 protein: CASSYYKNYGYTF

V gene: TRBV28
D gene: TRBD1
clone size: -
J gene: TRBJ2-1
CDR3 DNA: TGTGCCAGCAGTTTTGGCTTGGGACAGGGTCCCAATGAGCAGTTCTTC
CDR3 protein: CASSFGLGQGPNEQFF

V gene: TRBV2
D gene: -
clone size: few
J gene: TRBJ2-7
CDR3 DNA: TGTGCCAGCAGGGCCGGGGCCCCCTCCTACGAGCAGTACTTC
CDR3 protein: CASRAGAPSYEQYF

V gene: TRBV19
D gene: -
clone size: -
J gene: TRBJ1-5
CDR3 DNA: TGTGCCAGTAGTATAGGCACAGGGATCTATGGTCAGCCCCAGCATTTT
CDR3 protein: CASSIGTGIYGQPQHF

V gene: TRBV5-5
D gene: -
clone size: few
J gene: TRBJ2-7
CDR3 DNA: TGTGCCAGCAGTCTGGGTTCACCAAGTAGGGGACTCCTTTACCTCAGATACTACGAGCAGTACTTC
CDR3 protein: CASSLGSPSRGLLYLRYYEQYF

V gene: TRBV6-2/TRBV6-3
D gene: TRBD2
clone size: -
J gene: TRBJ2-5
CDR3 DNA: TGTGCCAGCAGTTATCTCACTAGCGGGAGTGAGACCCAGTACTTC
CDR3 protein: CASSYLTSGSETQYF

V gene: TRBV6-2/TRBV6-3
D gene: -
clone size: -
J gene: TRBJ2-5
CDR3 DNA: TGTGCCAGCAGTCCTCTACCTCGGAACACTCTCCAAGAGACCCAGTACTTC
CDR3 protein: CASSPLPRNTLQETQYF

V gene: TRBV4-2
D gene: -
clone size: -
J gene: TRBJ2-7
CDR3 DNA: TGTGCCAGCAGCCAAGAGGCACAAACCTCCTACGAGCAGTACTTC
CDR3 protein: CASSQEAQTSYEQYF

V gene: TRBV5-4
D gene: -
clone size: -
J gene: TRBJ1-5
CDR3 DNA: TGTGCCAGCAGCTTGTGGGGTAGTCAGCCCCAGCATTTT
CDR3 protein: CASSLWGSQPQHF

V gene: TRBV19
D gene: TRBD2
clone size: -
J gene: TRBJ2-1
CDR3 DNA: TGTGCCAGTAGTATCAGCCTAGCGGGTGATTCCTCCTACAATGAGCAGTTCTTC
CDR3 protein: CASSISLAGDSSYNEQFF

V gene: TRBV28
D gene: -
clone size: -
J gene: TRBJ2-7
CDR3 DNA: TGTGCCAGCAGCAGCGGATTTGGCAGAAGATACGAGCAGTACTTC
CDR3 protein: CASSSGFGRRYEQYF

V gene: TRBV24-1
D gene: TRBD1
clone size: -
J gene: TRBJ2-1
CDR3 DNA: TGTGCCACCAGTGATCCGAGGACAGGGGTGGATGAGCAGTTCTTC
CDR3 protein: CATSDPRTGVDEQFF

V gene: TRBV6-6
D gene: -
clone size: few
J gene: TRBJ1-5
CDR3 DNA: TGTGCCAGCAGTTACAGGGGTTTAGAGCAGCCCCAGCATTTT
CDR3 protein: CASSYRGLEQPQHF

V gene: TRBV4-1
D gene: -
clone size: -
J gene: TRBJ2-7
CDR3 DNA: TGCGCCAGCAGCCAAACCGTAGCGGCCACCTACGAGCAGTACTTC
CDR3 protein: CASSQTVAATYEQYF

V gene: TRBV27
D gene: TRBD1
clone size: -
J gene: TRBJ1-5
CDR3 DNA: TGTGCCAGCAGGATGGGGACAGGGATCAATCAGCCCCAGCATTTT
CDR3 protein: CASRMGTGINQPQHF

V gene: TRBV19
D gene: -
clone size: -
J gene: TRBJ1-5
CDR3 DNA: TGTGCCAGTAGTATGGGGGGTAGCAATCAGCCCCAGCATTTT
CDR3 protein: CASSMGGSNQPQHF

V gene: TRBV3-1
D gene: -
clone size: -
J gene: TRBJ2-3
CDR3 DNA: TGTGCCAGCAGCCAAGACCTCATCACAGATACGCAGTATTTT
CDR3 protein: CASSQDLITDTQYF

V gene: TRBV2
D gene: TRBD2
clone size: -
J gene: TRBJ2-1
CDR3 DNA: TGTGCCAGCACTCAACCTTTGGGACTAGCGGGATGGAGGGATAGGAATGAGCAGTTCTTC
CDR3 protein: CASTQPLGLAGWRDRNEQFF

V gene: TRBV6-5
D gene: TRBD2
clone size: -
J gene: TRBJ2-1
CDR3 DNA: TGTGCCAGCAGTTACGTCCTAGCGGGAGCCTACAATGAGCAGTTCTTC
CDR3 protein: CASSYVLAGAYNEQFF

V gene: TRBV4-3
D gene: -
clone size: -
J gene: TRBJ2-7
CDR3 DNA: TGCGCCAGCAGCCAAGGCCCGGGTTACGAGCAGTACTTC
CDR3 protein: CASSQGPGYEQYF

V gene: TRBV27
D gene: -
clone size: -
J gene: TRBJ2-4
CDR3 DNA: TGTGCCAGCAGTTTAGGGGGGAACATTCAGTACTTC
CDR3 protein: CASSLGGNIQYF